This T cell receptor (beta chain) was sequenced in a study of T cell repertoires in cytomegalovirus infection. In the case of this clonotype: Its antigen is undetermined.

CDR1 and CDR2 (germline): SGHTA, FQGNSA. The length of the CDR3 is 14 residues. After removal of 4 bases from V and 9 bases from J, the junction contained 3 bases not matched to a gene. TCRdb reprocessed the reads with MiXCR, giving one entry per CDR3 protein. Among approximately 89,000 distinct CDR3 sequences listed, approximately 32% were seen once. The chain couples TRBV7-2 to TRBJ2-1; TRBD2 aligns across 13 bases. The source of this sequence is a human donor in good health (CMV status not recorded). Some clones in this sample may be carry-over from other donors' samples. The input for sequencing was CD8+ T cells from cultured PBMCs, taken from culture after CMV antigen stimulation. CDR3 DNA: TGTGCCAGCAGCTATACTAGCGGGGGGGTTGAGCAGTTCTTC. Translated: CASSYTSGGVEQFF.